This T cell receptor (beta chain) was found in a study of CD8 T cell repertoires and HIV-1 epitope variants. Study-wide background: Epitopes were three Gag families plus Nef HW9 and YT9. Study outcomes and limitations: Only beta chains were identified, marking proliferation to antigen, not function.

The repertoire was sequenced with immunoSEQ multiplex PCR; TCRdb's copy has only in-frame clones and lacks some. The sample lists several thousand clones, 60% to 70% seen once, with about 40% in the top ten. Trimming pared 6 bases from V and 5 bases from J, leaving 17 bases between. The length of the CDR3 is 14 residues. Germline values: CDR1 MNHEY, CDR2 SVGAGI. Remarks on this clone: What it binds is unknown.

The V call is TRBV6-5, the J call TRBJ2-7; D perhaps matches TRBD1 (5 bases). Sample: cultured CD8+ T cells derived from PBMCs. The sequence came from a male donor with HIV. CDR3 in DNA: TGTGCCAGCAGCGCCGAGACAGCACTGAACGAGCAGTACTTC. Translated: CASSAETALNEQYF.